These 7 T cell receptor beta chains originate from one sample sequenced in a study of blood T cell repertoires in COVID-19. Some clones are missing from TCRdb's copy, which holds only in-frame ones; the method was immunoSEQ multiplex PCR. Of about 190,000 clones listed, roughly 80% were seen once; the top ten hold around 12%. The sequencing input was peripheral blood. These receptors all come from a woman between 50 and 59 years old with acute or convalescent COVID-19.

This clone appeared once. V is TRBV18 and J is TRBJ2-1; possible D gene TRBD2, 6 bases. V lost 3 bases, J lost 6 bases, and 12 bases lay in between. Looked up from germline, CDR1 is KGHSH and CDR2 is LQKENI. This CDR3 is 14 amino acids long. CDR3 loop: CASSPQGGLNEQFF. For the CDR3, the DNA is TGTGCCAGCTCACCCCAGGGAGGCCTCAATGAGCAGTTCTTC.

The gene calls are TRBV28 and TRBJ2-3, with D perhaps TRBD2 (5 bases). V lost 3 bases and J 2 bases, leaving 12 bases between the germline ends. The CDR3 has 15 amino acids. Germline CDR1 MDHEN, CDR2 SYDVKM. The CDR3 loop reads CASSLSGPDTDTQYF. The CDR3 DNA sequence: TGTGCCAGCAGTTTGAGCGGACCAGACACAGATACGCAGTATTTT.

V gene TRBV10-2 combines with J gene TRBJ1-3; D possibly corresponds to TRBD1 (5 bases). The germline gives CDR1 WSHSY, CDR2 SAAADI. The CDR3 extends over 15 amino acids. V lost 3 bases to trimming and J lost 0 bases, with 9 bases between them. The CDR3 DNA follows: TGCGCCAGCAGTGAATGGGGCGGCTCTGGAAACACCATATATTTT. Encoded protein: CASSEWGGSGNTIYF.

The V and J genes are TRBV6-6 and TRBJ1-5; TRBD1 matches 8 bases. The CDR3 spans 16 residues. V trimming: 2 bases; J trimming: 4 bases; junction bases outside the gene matches: 7. Germline CDR1 is MNHNY and CDR2 is SVGAGI (reference sequence). CDR3 sequence reads: CASSYPTGVQNQPQHF. The CDR3 nucleotides read TGTGCCAGCAGTTACCCGACAGGGGTCCAAAATCAGCCCCAGCATTTT.

This clone appeared a few times. The chain has TRBV12-3 or TRBV12-4 and TRBJ1-1, with D possibly being TRBD1 (6 bases). The V end lost 5 bases, the J end lost 7 bases, and 11 bases lay between the germline ends. The CDR3 extends over 12 amino acids. The CDR3 sequence is CASSRGHNEAFF. The DNA of the CDR3 is TGTGCCAGCAGTCGGGGACACAATGAAGCTTTCTTT.

V gene TRBV19 combines with J gene TRBJ2-4, with a weak D call TRBD1 (6 bases). Germline V gene lookup returns CDR1 LNHDA and CDR2 SQIVND (reference sequence). V gave up 3 bases and J gave up 3 bases, with 12 bases separating them. The CDR3 contains 15 residues. The CDR3 here is CASSILRQDKNIQYF. The DNA for the CDR3 is TGTGCCAGTAGTATCCTCCGACAGGACAAAAACATTCAGTACTTC.

The rearrangement uses TRBV29-1 and TRBJ2-7; 8 bases are a match to TRBD2. The CDR3 loop spans 14 amino acids. Germline V lookup: CDR1 SQVTM, CDR2 ANQGSEA. The junction had 5 bases not matched to a gene; V was cut back by 0 bases and J by 4 bases. In DNA form, the CDR3 reads TGCAGCGTTGAAGATAGCGGGACACTTTACGAGCAGTACTTC. Translating it yields CSVEDSGTLYEQYF.